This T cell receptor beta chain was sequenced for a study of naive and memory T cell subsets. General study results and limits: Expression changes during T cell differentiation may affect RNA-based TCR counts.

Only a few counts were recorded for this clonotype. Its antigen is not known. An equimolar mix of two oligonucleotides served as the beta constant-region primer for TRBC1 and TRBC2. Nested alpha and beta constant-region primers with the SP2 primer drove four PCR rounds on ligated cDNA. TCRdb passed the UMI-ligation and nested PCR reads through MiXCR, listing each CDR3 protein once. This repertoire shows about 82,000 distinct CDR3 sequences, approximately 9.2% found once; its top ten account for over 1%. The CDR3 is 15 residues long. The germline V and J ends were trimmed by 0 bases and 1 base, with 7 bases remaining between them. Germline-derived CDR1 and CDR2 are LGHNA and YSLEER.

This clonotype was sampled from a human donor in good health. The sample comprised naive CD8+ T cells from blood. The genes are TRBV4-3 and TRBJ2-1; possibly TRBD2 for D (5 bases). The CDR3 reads CASSQDSVSYNEQFF. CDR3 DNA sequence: TGCGCCAGCAGCCAAGATAGCGTATCCTACAATGAGCAGTTCTTC.